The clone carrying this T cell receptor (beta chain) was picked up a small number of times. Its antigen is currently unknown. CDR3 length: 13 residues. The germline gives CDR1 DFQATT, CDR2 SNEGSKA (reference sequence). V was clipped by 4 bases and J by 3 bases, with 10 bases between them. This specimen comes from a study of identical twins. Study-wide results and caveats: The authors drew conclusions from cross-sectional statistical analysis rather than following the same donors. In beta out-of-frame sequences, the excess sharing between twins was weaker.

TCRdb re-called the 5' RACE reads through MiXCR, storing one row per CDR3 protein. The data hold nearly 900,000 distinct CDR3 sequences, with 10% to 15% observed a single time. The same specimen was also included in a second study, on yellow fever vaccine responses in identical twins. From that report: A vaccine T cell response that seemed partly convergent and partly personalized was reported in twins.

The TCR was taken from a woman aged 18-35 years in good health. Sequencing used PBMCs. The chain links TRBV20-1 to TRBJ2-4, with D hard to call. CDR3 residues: CSATSPGKNIQYF. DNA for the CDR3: TGCAGTGCTACCTCCCCTGGCAAAAACATTCAGTACTTC.